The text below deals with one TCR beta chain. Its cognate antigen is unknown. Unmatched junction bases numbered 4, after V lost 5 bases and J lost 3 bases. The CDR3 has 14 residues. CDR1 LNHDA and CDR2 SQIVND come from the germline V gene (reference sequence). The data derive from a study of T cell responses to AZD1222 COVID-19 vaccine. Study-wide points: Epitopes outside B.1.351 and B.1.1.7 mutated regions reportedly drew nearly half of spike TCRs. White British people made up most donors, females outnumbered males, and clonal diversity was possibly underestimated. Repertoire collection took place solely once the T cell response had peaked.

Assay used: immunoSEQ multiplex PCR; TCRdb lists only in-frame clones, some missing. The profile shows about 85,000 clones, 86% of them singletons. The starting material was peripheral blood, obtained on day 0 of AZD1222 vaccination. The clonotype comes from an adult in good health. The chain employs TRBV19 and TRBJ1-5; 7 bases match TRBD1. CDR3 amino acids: CASSLGQTNQPQHF. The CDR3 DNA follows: TGTGCCAGTAGTTTGGGACAGACCAATCAGCCCCAGCATTTT.